One sample yielded the 27 T cell receptor beta chains listed below, sequenced in a study of long-term antiretroviral therapy in people with HIV. Sequencing relied on immunoSEQ assay v3.0, run at survey level. The table came from immunoSEQ multiplex PCR; TCRdb's copy has only in-frame clones and leaves some out. The sample holds 20,000 to 25,000 clones; roughly 84% are singletons and the top ten take 7% to 9%. The sample in question was unsorted PBMCs, obtained 1.2 years after starting antiretroviral therapy. The receptors derive from a woman aged 40 to 50 with HIV.

The V gene is TRBV14, the J gene TRBJ1-1; 8 bases line up with TRBD1. With 2 bases clipped from V and 0 bases from J, the junction kept 2 bases outside the gene matches. Per germline, CDR1 SGHDN and CDR2 FVKESK. This CDR3 is 15 amino acids long. In DNA form, the CDR3 reads TGTGCCAGCAGCCAACAGGGGGCATTGAACACTGAAGCTTTCTTT. Protein: CASSQQGALNTEAFF.

The gene calls are TRBV2 and TRBJ2-3, with 11 positions matching TRBD2. CDR3 length: 15 amino acids. The germline CDR1 and CDR2 sequences are SNHLY and FYNNEI. V shed 5 bases and J 4 bases; nucleotides not matched to a gene: 5. The CDR3 protein is CASSSLLAGADTQYF. CDR3 DNA: TGTGCCAGCAGTTCGTTACTAGCGGGAGCAGATACGCAGTATTTT. Full variable domain (rest looked up from reference TRBV2 and TRBJ2-3): EPEVTQTPSHQVTQMGQEVILRCVPISNHLYFYWYRQILGQKVEFLVSFYNNEISEKSEIFDDQFSVERPDGSNFTLKIRSTKLEDSAMYFCASSSLLAGADTQYFGPGTRLTVL.

The chain has TRBV5-6 and TRBJ2-1; D gene ambiguous. Germline CDR1 reads SGHDT; CDR2 reads YYEEEE. Trimming removed 0 bases at V and 4 bases at J, with 5 bases between. The CDR3 loop spans 13 amino acids. The CDR3 DNA reads as TGTGCCAGCAGCTTGGTACATTACAATGAGCAGTTCTTC. As protein: CASSLVHYNEQFF.

The chain joins TRBV19 to TRBJ2-1; 9 nucleotides match TRBD2. The CDR3 has 15 residues. The ends lost 4 bases at V and 8 bases at J; junction bases unmatched: 9. Germline CDR1 reads LNHDA; CDR2 reads SQIVND (reference sequence). CDR3 protein: CASSTAGGRGDEQFF. In DNA, the CDR3 is TGTGCCAGTAGTACAGCGGGAGGACGGGGGGATGAGCAGTTCTTC.

CDR3 DNA sequence: TGTGCCAGCAGTTTAGCGGGTAGAACAGATACGCAGTATTTT. Translating it yields CASSLAGRTDTQYF. The chain is built from TRBV5-5 and TRBJ2-3, with 7 bases matching TRBD2. Germline V gene lookup returns CDR1 SGHKS and CDR2 YYEKEE (reference sequence). Unmatched junction bases numbered 6, after V lost 5 bases and J lost 3 bases. The CDR3 sequence is 14 residues long. The entire variable domain, with the rest obtained from reference TRBV5-5 and TRBJ2-3, is as follows: DAGVTQSPTHLIKTRGQQVTLRCSPISGHKSVSWYQQVLGQGPQFIFQYYEKEERGRGNFPDRFSARQFPNYSSELNVNALLLGDSALYLCASSLAGRTDTQYFGPGTRLTVL.

The rearrangement joins TRBV14 to TRBJ2-5; unclear D gene. This CDR3 contains 16 residues. Germline CDR1 reads SGHDN; CDR2 reads FVKESK. Trimming removed 1 base from V and 5 bases from J, with 17 bases in between. The DNA for the CDR3 is TGTGCCAGCAGCCAAGTACAACGGCCTAGTGAGGAGACCCAGTACTTC. This gives the protein CASSQVQRPSEETQYF.

The chain joins TRBV6-9 to TRBJ1-4; no clear D. V was pared by 7 bases and J by 0 bases, with 15 bases between. Germline V gene sequence: CDR1 MNHGY, CDR2 SVAAGI. The CDR3 totals 16 residues. The CDR3 nucleotides are TGTGCCAGCAACCTACGGGAAGAAGCAACTAATGAAAAACTGTTTTTT. Translating gives CASNLREEATNEKLFF.

The chain is built from TRBV10-3 and TRBJ2-1; TRBD2 agrees at 9 bases. The CDR3 loop spans 14 amino acids. Trimming cost V 5 bases and J 8 bases; bases outside gene matches: 7. The germline CDR1 and CDR2 sequences are ENHRY and SYGVKD. CDR3 amino acids: CAISFSGSWDEQFF. The CDR3 DNA reads TGTGCCATCAGTTTTAGCGGGAGTTGGGATGAGCAGTTCTTC.

V gene TRBV29-1 combines with J gene TRBJ2-7; TRBD2 agrees at 9 bases. The junction had 16 bases not matched to a gene; V was cut back by 3 bases and J by 7 bases. CDR3 length equals 16 residues. The V gene's germline CDR1 is SQVTM and CDR2 ANQGSEA. The CDR3 coding sequence is TGCAGCGTTGAGGGGACCGCGGGAGGGCCGAGGGGGGAGCAGTACTTC. Its protein product is CSVEGTAGGPRGEQYF.

The chain employs TRBV27 and TRBJ2-1, with D uncertain. V was cut by 8 bases and J by 6 bases, with 23 bases left in between. The CDR3 consists of 16 residues. Germline CDR1 is MNHEY and CDR2 is SMNVEV (reference sequence). CDR3 DNA: TGTGCCAGCGGGGTGTTAGACGTTCGGGCGGCCAATGAGCAGTTCTTC. Translating it yields CASGVLDVRAANEQFF.

CDR3 coding DNA: TGTGCCAGTAGTTCCGGGACTAGCGGGAGGGCCAATGAGCAGTTCTTC. It specifies CASSSGTSGRANEQFF. V and J are TRBV19 and TRBJ2-1; 16 bases align to TRBD2. The CDR3 contains 16 residues. V lost 5 bases to trimming and J lost 6 bases; unmatched junction nucleotides: 4. In germline, CDR1 is LNHDA, CDR2 SQIVND (reference sequence).

This rearrangement joins TRBV19 to TRBJ2-7, with 7 bases fitting TRBD1. The V gene end was trimmed by 4 bases and the J gene end by 4 bases; junction bases not matched to a gene: 16. CDR1 LNHDA and CDR2 SQIVND come from the germline V gene (reference sequence). The CDR3 loop spans 17 amino acids. The CDR3 DNA follows: TGTGCCAGTAGTACCCGAAGACAGGGCCTAGTTGGGTACGAGCAGTACTTC. Translated, it gives CASSTRRQGLVGYEQYF.

The V and J genes are TRBV6-5 and TRBJ1-5; D gene uncertain. The CDR3 runs 15 residues. Trimming took off 3 bases at V and 5 bases at J, with 14 bases between the two ends. Germline CDR1 and CDR2: MNHEY and SVGAGI. The CDR3 reads CASSYGINDDQPQHF. The CDR3 DNA reads as TGTGCCAGCAGTTATGGTATAAACGACGATCAGCCCCAGCATTTT.

The rearrangement links TRBV9 to TRBJ2-1; 11 bases are a match to TRBD2. CDR1 is SGDLS, CDR2 YYNGEE, per germline. The V segment lost 0 bases and the J segment 8 bases; nucleotides outside the gene matches: 16. The CDR3 sequence is 19 residues long. CDR3: CASSVERPTSGKSADEQFF. The CDR3 DNA sequence: TGTGCCAGCAGCGTAGAAAGGCCGACTAGCGGGAAGTCAGCTGATGAGCAGTTCTTC.

This clone is labeled medium-sized. This chain's CDR3 is CASSSNRGRREQYF. CDR3 coding DNA: TGTGCCAGCAGCTCAAACAGGGGGCGCCGGGAGCAGTACTTC. The V and J genes are TRBV11-2 and TRBJ2-7; 9 bases are a match to TRBD1. The CDR3 loop spans 14 amino acids. Per germline, CDR1 SGHAT and CDR2 FQNNGV. V was clipped by 4 bases and J by 7 bases; unmatched bases: 8.

The J gene is TRBJ2-7, the V gene TRBV5-8; TRBD2 agrees at 7 bases. After removal of 0 bases from V and 2 bases from J, the junction contained 2 bases not matched to a gene. The CDR3 length is 14 residues. Germline-derived CDR1 and CDR2 are SGHTS and YDEGEE. The chain's CDR3 is CASSLGAGTYEQYF. The CDR3, as DNA: TGTGCCAGCAGCTTGGGAGCGGGAACCTACGAGCAGTACTTC.

The chain recombines TRBV5-6 with TRBJ2-3, with a possible D match to TRBD2 (6 bases). Germline assignment: CDR1 SGHDT and CDR2 YYEEEE. This CDR3 has 14 amino acids. V lost 0 bases and J 4 bases, leaving 9 bases between the germline ends. CDR3 nucleotide sequence: TGTGCCAGCAGCTTGGGCGGGACGGCAGATACGCAGTATTTT. This sequence encodes CASSLGGTADTQYF.

The V gene is TRBV7-8, the J gene TRBJ2-7; D is perhaps TRBD2 (5 bases). Germline assignment: CDR1 SGHVS and CDR2 FQNEAQ. V lost 7 bases and J 6 bases, leaving 25 bases between the germline ends. This CDR3 is 16 amino acids long. Written as DNA, the CDR3 is TGTGCCAGCACCCCAGCAGGAAGGGTCACAAGCGGCGAGCAGTACTTC. Its translation: CASTPAGRVTSGEQYF.

This rearrangement joins TRBV9 to TRBJ2-3; 8 nucleotides align to TRBD2. CDR1 SGDLS and CDR2 YYNGEE come from the germline V gene. The CDR3 has 14 residues. V was clipped by 6 bases and J by 4 bases; unmatched bases: 7. The CDR3: CASKLAESADTQYF. CDR3 coding DNA: TGTGCCAGCAAACTAGCGGAGAGCGCAGATACGCAGTATTTT.

The chain uses TRBV10-3 and TRBJ2-5; 9 nucleotides align to TRBD2. V dropped 2 bases and J dropped 4; count of bases not matched to a gene: 8. CDR1 ENHRY and CDR2 SYGVKD come from the germline V gene. This CDR3 has 16 residues. As DNA, the CDR3 is TGTGCCATCAGTGAGAGGGGTAGCGGGAGTGGAGAGACCCAGTACTTC. Translation: CAISERGSGSGETQYF.

The V call is TRBV5-5, the J call TRBJ2-5, with TRBD2 matching over 7 bases. V shed 3 bases, J shed 0 bases, and the junction held 11 bases outside the gene matches. Germline loops: CDR1 SGHKS, CDR2 YYEKEE (reference sequence). The CDR3 contains 17 residues. The CDR3 DNA sequence: TGTGCCAGCAGCTCCGGTTGGGGGGGACGCTACCAAGAGACCCAGTACTTC. Its translation is CASSSGWGGRYQETQYF.

The chain uses TRBV4-1 and TRBJ2-7; 12 bases map to TRBD2. V lost 1 base to trimming and J lost 5 bases; unmatched junction nucleotides: 3. Germline V CDR1 and CDR2: MGHRA, YSYEKL. CDR3 length equals 15 residues. CDR3 coding DNA: TGCGCCAGCAGCCAAGGACTAGCGGGAGTCAACGAGCAGTACTTC. Translated, it gives CASSQGLAGVNEQYF.

This chain connects TRBV27 to TRBJ1-1; D gene uncertain. The CDR3 runs 13 residues. From germline, CDR1 is MNHEY and CDR2 SMNVEV (reference sequence). Trimming took off 4 bases at V and 1 base at J, with 7 bases between the two ends. This CDR3 is CASSSSPNTEAFF. CDR3 nucleotide sequence: TGTGCCAGCAGTTCCTCCCCGAACACTGAAGCTTTCTTT.

The chain carries TRBV7-2 and TRBJ2-1; no clear D. Germline lookup yields CDR1 SGHTA and CDR2 FQGNSA. CDR3 length: 12 residues. The V gene lost 1 base and the J gene lost 15 bases, with 13 bases spanning the gap. CDR3 DNA: TGTGCCAGCAGCTTAGACGGGTCTAGAAGGTTCTTC. The encoded protein is CASSLDGSRRFF.

The chain couples TRBV10-3 to TRBJ1-1; 9 bases are a match to TRBD1. The CDR3 has 13 amino acids. J gave up 4 bases and V 6 bases, and 3 bases lay outside the gene matches. Germline values: CDR1 ENHRY, CDR2 SYGVKD. CDR3 sequence (DNA): TGTGCCATCAGCCCGGGACAGGGCACTGAAGCTTTCTTT. Its translation is CAISPGQGTEAFF.

The chain is built from TRBV6-1 and TRBJ2-7; TRBD1 is a possible D gene (6 bases). The CDR3 runs to 13 residues. Germline-derived CDR1 and CDR2 are MNHNS and SASEGT. Trimming cost V 6 bases and J 1 base, with 10 bases left between them. CDR3 sequence: CASRLGQSYEQYF. For the CDR3, the DNA is TGTGCCAGCAGACTCGGACAGTCCTACGAGCAGTACTTC.

V is TRBV7-9 and J is TRBJ2-3; the D is unclear. The germline V and J ends were trimmed by 5 bases and 7 bases, with 28 bases remaining between them. This CDR3 has 18 residues. From germline, CDR1 is SEHNR and CDR2 FQNEAQ (reference sequence). CDR3 coding DNA: TGTGCCAGCAGCACACGGCGCTACACACCAGAAAGTAGGAATACGCAGTATTTT. Protein product: CASSTRRYTPESRNTQYF. The whole variable domain, remainder taken from reference TRBV7-9 and TRBJ2-3, is DTGVSQNPRHKITKRGQNVTFRCDPISEHNRLYWYRQTLGQGPEFLTYFQNEAQLEKSRLLSDRFSAERPKGSFSTLEIQRTEQGDSAMYLCASSTRRYTPESRNTQYFGPGTRLTVL.